Following are 22 T cell receptor beta chains from one sample sequenced in a study of blood T cell repertoires in COVID-19. Clones were read by immunoSEQ multiplex PCR, and TCRdb kept only the in-frame ones, dropping some. The sample shows 200,000 to 250,000 clones, about 78% of them seen only once. Source material: peripheral blood. Receptors originate from an older woman with acute or convalescent COVID-19.

The genes are TRBV28 and TRBJ2-3, with 13 bases that match TRBD2. The J segment lost 4 bases and the V segment lost 5 bases, leaving 6 bases of the junction unmatched. CDR3 size: 16 residues. CDR1 and CDR2 (germline): MDHEN, SYDVKM. The CDR3 loop is CASSRTSGSLADTQYF. DNA for the CDR3: TGTGCCAGCAGTCGGACTAGCGGGAGTCTGGCAGATACGCAGTATTTT.

The genes are TRBV7-2 and TRBJ2-7; 11 bases map to TRBD2. CDR1 SGHTA and CDR2 FQGNSA come from the germline V gene. The CDR3 runs 19 residues. The ends lost 1 base at V and 4 bases at J; junction bases unmatched: 15. DNA of the CDR3: TGTGCCAGCAGCTTAGAGGTAGCGGGAGGGCCAAAGGGTGGGTACGAGCAGTACTTC. Its translation: CASSLEVAGGPKGGYEQYF.

This clone was seen only a few times. The chain joins TRBV18 to TRBJ1-3; D ambiguous. Trimming removed 0 bases from V and 0 bases from J, with 6 bases in between. Germline lookup yields CDR1 KGHSH and CDR2 LQKENI. The CDR3 has 15 amino acids. This CDR3 reads CASSPPEVSGNTIYF. In nucleotides, the CDR3 is TGTGCCAGCTCACCACCGGAGGTCTCTGGAAACACCATATATTTT.

This chain uses TRBV7-9 with TRBJ1-5; D not resolved. Germline CDR1 is SEHNR and CDR2 is FQNEAQ (reference sequence). Trimming shortened V by 0 bases and J by 1 base, and 4 bases separated the two germline ends. This CDR3 has 14 amino acids. CDR3 sequence (DNA): TGTGCCAGCAGCTTAGCGGGCAGCAATCAGCCCCAGCATTTT. Residues: CASSLAGSNQPQHF.

J is TRBJ2-4 and V is TRBV10-3; D remains ambiguous. V was trimmed by 1 base and J by 7 bases, leaving 5 bases between them. The CDR3 covers 12 residues. Looked up from germline, CDR1 is ENHRY and CDR2 is SYGVKD. Written as DNA, the CDR3 is TGTGCCATCAGTGAGTATCAGAACATTCAGTACTTC. This sequence encodes CAISEYQNIQYF.

The chain has TRBV23-1 and TRBJ2-5; 7 bases fit TRBD1. TRBV23-1 carries the ORF label, with uncertain function. This CDR3 is 16 amino acids long. V was pared by 3 bases and J by 1 base, with 8 bases of the junction left unmatched. CDR3 in DNA: TGCGCCAGCAGTCACCGGGACAGCATTCTCCAAGAGACCCAGTACTTC. Translated, it gives CASSHRDSILQETQYF.

The chain has TRBV19 and TRBJ1-5; 11 bases line up with TRBD1. Germline-derived CDR1 and CDR2 are LNHDA and SQIVND (reference sequence). The CDR3 consists of 16 residues. V lost 5 bases, J lost 3 bases, and 6 bases stayed unmatched. In nucleotides, the CDR3 is TGTGCCAGTAGTGCCCGGGACAGGGGGAACAATCAGCCCCAGCATTTT. It yields the protein CASSARDRGNNQPQHF.

This clone was seen a few times. The chain carries TRBV27 and TRBJ2-7; D might be TRBD2 (6 bases). The CDR3 runs 15 residues. Germline CDR1 reads MNHEY; CDR2 reads SMNVEV (reference sequence). V shed 2 bases and J shed 2 bases, with 13 bases lying between them. CDR3 residues: CASSLGASETYEQYF. The DNA of the CDR3 is TGTGCCAGCAGTTTAGGTGCTAGCGAAACCTACGAGCAGTACTTC.

DNA of the CDR3: TGTGCCAGCAGCGGACAGAACTATGGCTACACCTTC. Residues: CASSGQNYGYTF. V gene TRBV7-9 combines with J gene TRBJ1-2; a possible D gene is TRBD1 (6 bases). Germline CDR1 is SEHNR and CDR2 is FQNEAQ (reference sequence). The CDR3 spans 12 residues. Between the trimmed V and J ends, which lost 5 bases and 2 bases, there was a span of 6 bases.

The chain recombines TRBV30 with TRBJ2-5, with a possible D match to TRBD2 (6 bases). Between the trimmed V and J ends, which lost 0 bases and 1 base, there was a span of 21 bases. The CDR3 length is 18 residues. CDR1 GTSNPN and CDR2 SVGIG come from the germline V gene (reference sequence). The CDR3 DNA sequence: TGTGCCTGGAGTGTATGGAGGGGACCCACTAGCAGCCAAGAGACCCAGTACTTC. Translating gives CAWSVWRGPTSSQETQYF. The full variable domain, in which reference TRBV30 and TRBJ2-5 provide the parts outside the CDR3, is SQTIHQWPATLVQPVGSPLSLECTVEGTSNPNLYWYRQAAGRGLQLLFYSVGIGQISSEVPQNLSASRPQDRQFILSSKKLLLSDSGFYLCAWSVWRGPTSSQETQYFGPGTRLLVL.

The V gene is TRBV5-6, the J gene TRBJ2-5; possible D gene TRBD2, 5 bases. Trimming left V 4 bases short and J 4 bases short, with 17 bases between. CDR3 size: 15 residues. CDR1 and CDR2 (germline): SGHDT, YYEEEE. CDR3 in DNA: TGTGCCAGCAGCCTGGGATTGAGGGTATCAGAGACCCAGTACTTC. Its translation is CASSLGLRVSETQYF.

The genes are TRBV24-1 and TRBJ1-2; perhaps TRBD1 as D (6 bases). This CDR3 is 16 amino acids long. Germline V gene data show CDR1 as KGHDR and CDR2 as SFDVKD. The germline V and J ends were trimmed by 5 bases and 8 bases, with 23 bases remaining between them. For the CDR3, the DNA is TGTGCCACCAGTGCCCCCGGGACACTTGGGGGCGAGGGCTACACCTTC. This codes for CATSAPGTLGGEGYTF.

The genes are TRBV19 and TRBJ2-1; 12 nucleotides align to TRBD2. CDR3 length: 19 amino acids. Per the germline V gene, CDR1 is LNHDA and CDR2 is SQIVND (reference sequence). V dropped 1 base and J dropped 2; count of bases not matched to a gene: 9. The CDR3 nucleotides read TGTGCCAGTAGTATAGGCCGGCTAGCGGGAGGGCCCACCTACAATGAGCAGTTCTTC. This codes for CASSIGRLAGGPTYNEQFF.

This clone showed up just once. The chain employs TRBV11-2 and TRBJ2-7; 10 bases are shared with TRBD2. The CDR3 extends over 16 amino acids. V lost 4 bases and J lost 5; bases outside the gene matches: 11. The V gene's germline CDR1 is SGHAT and CDR2 FQNNGV. In DNA, the CDR3 is TGTGCCAGCAGCTCTCTCCTGGGACTAGCGATGGACGAGCAGTACTTC. Protein product: CASSSLLGLAMDEQYF.

The J gene is TRBJ2-1, the V gene TRBV30, with D unclear. The CDR3 runs 11 residues. V lost 5 bases to trimming and J lost 6 bases, with 8 bases between them. Germline CDR1 is GTSNPN and CDR2 is SVGIG (reference sequence). The CDR3 loop reads CAWHSLNEQFF. CDR3 DNA sequence: TGTGCCTGGCATAGTCTCAATGAGCAGTTCTTC. The full variable domain, completed using reference TRBV30 and TRBJ2-1, is SQTIHQWPATLVQPVGSPLSLECTVEGTSNPNLYWYRQAAGRGLQLLFYSVGIGQISSEVPQNLSASRPQDRQFILSSKKLLLSDSGFYLCAWHSLNEQFFGPGTRLTVL.

The chain joins TRBV10-3 to TRBJ2-1, with D unresolved. Trimming removed 2 bases from V and 2 bases from J, with 13 bases in between. Per the germline V gene, CDR1 is ENHRY and CDR2 is SYGVKD. This CDR3 contains 16 residues. This CDR3 reads CAISENGLSAYNEQFF. The CDR3 bases are TGTGCCATCAGTGAGAATGGTCTGTCGGCCTACAATGAGCAGTTCTTC.

The chain joins TRBV5-4 to TRBJ2-1; TRBD2 agrees at 7 bases. Unmatched junction bases numbered 6, after V lost 1 base and J lost 5 bases. The CDR3 is 15 residues long. CDR1 SGHNT and CDR2 YYREEE come from the germline V gene (reference sequence). CDR3 coding DNA: TGTGCCAGCAGCTTGAGCCCTAGCGGAGACAATGAGCAGTTCTTC. This encodes CASSLSPSGDNEQFF. Complete variable domain (other parts from reference TRBV5-4 and TRBJ2-1): ETGVTQSPTHLIKTRGQQVTLRCSSQSGHNTVSWYQQALGQGPQFIFQYYREEENGRGNFPPRFSGLQFPNYSSELNVNALELDDSALYLCASSLSPSGDNEQFFGPGTRLTVL.

The gene calls are TRBV6-5 and TRBJ2-7, with 7 bases fitting TRBD2. CDR1 MNHEY and CDR2 SVGAGI come from the germline V gene. The CDR3 runs 14 residues. Trimming at V came to 2 bases and at J to 6 bases, leaving 7 bases not matched to a gene. DNA of the CDR3: TGTGCCAGCAGTTACCGGGCGGGGACTACCGAGCAGTACTTC. This gives the protein CASSYRAGTTEQYF.

The chain couples TRBV18 to TRBJ2-3; a possible D gene is TRBD2 (6 bases). V lost 2 bases and J lost 3, with 12 bases in between. CDR1 is KGHSH, CDR2 LQKENI, per germline. There are 15 residues in the CDR3. CDR3 bases: TGTGCCAGCTCACCATTTGCGGGGATTACAGATACGCAGTATTTT. Its translation: CASSPFAGITDTQYF.

The genes are TRBV27 and TRBJ2-7; D is perhaps TRBD2 (6 bases). V lost 7 bases and J 2 bases, leaving 15 bases between the germline ends. Per the germline V gene, CDR1 is MNHEY and CDR2 is SMNVEV (reference sequence). This CDR3 region has 14 residues. CDR3 in DNA: TGTGCCAGCAAGAGGCAGGGAGGCCCCTACGAGCAGTACTTC. This sequence encodes CASKRQGGPYEQYF.

This chain connects TRBV18 to TRBJ1-6; possibly TRBD1 for D (6 bases). This CDR3 spans 15 amino acids. V was cut by 0 bases and J by 10 bases, with 13 bases left in between. The germline V gene encodes CDR1 KGHSH and CDR2 LQKENI. CDR3: CASSPPEQGSSPLHF. For the CDR3, the DNA is TGTGCCAGCTCACCACCTGAGCAGGGGAGCTCACCCCTCCACTTT. The variable domain in full, with the rest retrieved from reference TRBV18 and TRBJ1-6, is NAGVMQNPRHLVRRRGQEARLRCSPMKGHSHVYWYRQLPEEGLKFMVYLQKENIIDESGMPKERFSAEFPKEGPSILRIQQVVRGDSAAYFCASSPPEQGSSPLHFGNGTRLTVT.

The chain couples TRBV23-1 to TRBJ2-4, with 7 bases aligning to TRBD2. TRBV23-1 is assigned to the ORF class and has an uncertain function. V trimming: 2 bases; J trimming: 0 bases; junction bases outside the gene matches: 10. The CDR3 runs to 18 residues. CDR3: CASSQDLAEGLAKNIQYF. In nucleotides, the CDR3 is TGCGCCAGCAGTCAAGACCTAGCGGAGGGTCTAGCCAAAAACATTCAGTACTTC.